These T cell receptor beta chains were read from a single sample in a study of neurological immune-mediated disorders. TCRdb analysed the 5' RACE reads with MiXCR anew, one entry per CDR3 protein. The repertoire has 66,000 or so distinct CDR3 sequences, 3% to 4% of them found once; the top ten carry about 4%. The sample taken for sequencing was PBMCs. These receptors were obtained from a man aged 40-49 years with multiple sclerosis. Both conserved end residues are part of each CDR3. Fields, in order: D gene, clone size, J gene, V gene, CDR3 DNA, CDR3 protein. The D gene is left open where the match is weak. Clone size is given for some rows only: seen once, a few or many times, or a class if the clone is expanded.

. | many | TRBJ2-3 | TRBV6-1 | TGTGCCAGTCGGTGGGGCACAGATACGCAGTATTTT | CASRWGTDTQYF
. | many | TRBJ1-2 | TRBV5-5 | TGTGCCAGCAGCCCTGACCAGTTAGCTAACTATGGCTACACCTTC | CASSPDQLANYGYTF
. | many | TRBJ2-2 | TRBV5-1 | TGCGCCAGCAGCGACGGGGGTAACGGGGAGCTGTTTTTT | CASSDGGNGELFF
. | many | TRBJ2-3 | TRBV4-2 | TGTGCCAGCAGCCTACTGCCTGGGGTTGACACAGATACGCAGTATTTT | CASSLLPGVDTDTQYF
. | many | TRBJ1-2 | TRBV12-3/TRBV12-4 | TGTGCCAGCAGTGTCGAAAGGGTATCCTACGGCTACACCTTC | CASSVERVSYGYTF
TRBD2 | many | TRBJ2-7 | TRBV6-5 | TGTGCCAGCAGTTACTCGTTAGCGGGGGCCTACGAGCAGTACTTC | CASSYSLAGAYEQYF
TRBD2 | many | TRBJ2-1 | TRBV20-1 | TGCAGTGCTAGCGTTAGCGGGAGATTAAATGAGCAGTTCTTC | CSASVSGRLNEQFF
. | many | TRBJ1-2 | TRBV7-2 | TGTGCCAGCAGCCCAGGGTCAGGCCAGAGCTACACCTTC | CASSPGSGQSYTF
TRBD2 | many | TRBJ2-7 | TRBV30 | TGTGCCTGGGGACTAGCGGGAGCCCACGAGCAGTACTTC | CAWGLAGAHEQYF
TRBD2 | many | TRBJ2-1 | TRBV20-1 | TGCAGTGCTAGAGATAGCGGGGGCCCGAGCTCCTACAATGAGCAGTTCTTC | CSARDSGGPSSYNEQFF
. | many | TRBJ2-2 | TRBV6-5 | TGTGCCTCTCCCTTGACACCGAACACCGGGGAGCTGTTTTTT | CASPLTPNTGELFF
TRBD2 | many | TRBJ2-1 | TRBV5-1 | TGCGCCAGCAGCTTGGACCCCGGCCTACTAGCGGGGGAGCAGTTCTTC | CASSLDPGLLAGEQFF
TRBD1 | many | TRBJ1-3 | TRBV9 | TGTGCCAGCAGCCCGACAGGGGTGTCTGGAAACACCATATATTTT | CASSPTGVSGNTIYF
. | many | TRBJ2-7 | TRBV27 | TGTGCCAGCAGTTTTCGCAAATCCGTCTTACCCTACGAGCAGTACTTC | CASSFRKSVLPYEQYF
. | many | TRBJ1-5 | TRBV12-3/TRBV12-4 | TGTGCCAGCAGCCCACCGACGGGAGGAGGCAATCAGCCCCAGCATTTT | CASSPPTGGGNQPQHF
TRBD1 | many | TRBJ2-5 | TRBV3-1 | TGTGCCAGCAGCCAAGTAGGAGAGGGGGCAAACGTGTGGACCCAGTACTTC | CASSQVGEGANVWTQYF
. | many | TRBJ2-5 | TRBV6-1 | TGTGCCAGCAGCTCGGGGGAGACCCAGTACTTC | CASSSGETQYF
. | many | TRBJ2-3 | TRBV20-1 | TGCAGTGCTAGGGTCGGCTCTAGCACAGATACGCAGTATTTT | CSARVGSSTDTQYF
. | few | TRBJ2-1 | TRBV7-8 | TGTGCCAGCAGCTTAGGTCCAGCGGGTGAGCAGTTCTTC | CASSLGPAGEQFF
TRBD1 | many | TRBJ2-7 | TRBV12-3/TRBV12-4 | TGTGCCAGCAGCCCCGGGACAGCCTACGAGCAGTACTTC | CASSPGTAYEQYF
. | many | TRBJ2-2 | TRBV5-1 | TGCGCCAGCAGCGTACGCCGGGCCACCGGGGAGCTGTTTTTT | CASSVRRATGELFF
. | many | TRBJ2-5 | TRBV5-1 | TGCGCCAGCAGCGGAAGAACAGGGCCCCAAGAGACCCAGTACTTC | CASSGRTGPQETQYF
TRBD1 | many | TRBJ1-1 | TRBV7-2 | TGTGCCAGCAGCTTAGGGGGACAGTATGAAGCTTTCTTT | CASSLGGQYEAFF
. | many | TRBJ2-7 | TRBV3-1 | TGTGCCAGCAGCCGGGGGCCCGAGCAGTACTTC | CASSRGPEQYF
. | many | TRBJ2-2 | TRBV5-3 | TGTGCCAGAAGCTTGGTAGCCCCCACCGGGGAGCTGTTTTTT | CARSLVAPTGELFF
. | many | TRBJ1-5 | TRBV5-6 | TGTGCCAGCAGCTTAGGGGATCAGCCCCAGCATTTT | CASSLGDQPQHF
. | many | TRBJ2-5 | TRBV20-1 | TGCAGTGCAAAATCCTACCTAGCTACAGCCCAAGAGACCCAGTACTTC | CSAKSYLATAQETQYF
TRBD2 | many | TRBJ2-1 | TRBV29-1 | TGCAGCGTTGGGGTACTAGCGAGCTACAATGAGCAGTTCTTC | CSVGVLASYNEQFF
. | many | TRBJ1-1 | TRBV30 | TGTGCCTGCCGGGGAGAATACACTGAAGCTTTCTTT | CACRGEYTEAFF
. | many | TRBJ2-5 | TRBV7-8 | TGTGCCAGCAGCCCAGGCGGGTACAGGGACAATCGGGAGACCCAGTACTTC | CASSPGGYRDNRETQYF
. | many | TRBJ1-1 | TRBV10-3 | TGTGCCATCAGTGGGGGGAGGAGCACTGAAGCTTTCTTT | CAISGGRSTEAFF
TRBD2 | many | TRBJ2-1 | TRBV5-1 | TGCGCCAGCAGCTTGGTAGCGGGGGGCGACAATGAGCAGTTCTTC | CASSLVAGGDNEQFF
. | many | TRBJ2-3 | TRBV12-3/TRBV12-4 | TGTGCCAGCAGCAAAGGACAGACCATACCCACAGATACGCAGTATTTT | CASSKGQTIPTDTQYF
TRBD1 | many | TRBJ2-3 | TRBV29-1 | TGCAGCGTTGACCAGGGGGCGAGGGCAGATACGCAGTATTTT | CSVDQGARADTQYF
. | . | TRBJ1-1 | TRBV20-1 | TGCAGTGCTCCTAGGGGGGAGAACACTGAAGCTTTCTTT | CSAPRGENTEAFF
. | many | TRBJ2-1 | TRBV20-1 | TGCAGTGCCTACGGAAATGAGCAGTTCTTC | CSAYGNEQFF
. | many | TRBJ1-3 | TRBV7-9 | TGTGCCAGCAGCTTATCCGACCCTAGGGCTGGAAACACCATATATTTT | CASSLSDPRAGNTIYF
TRBD1 | many | TRBJ1-1 | TRBV5-1 | TGCGCCAGCAGCGCGACAGGGGGCACTGAAGCTTTCTTT | CASSATGGTEAFF
. | many | TRBJ2-7 | TRBV9 | TGTGCCAGCAGCGGAGGTAACGAGCAGTACTTC | CASSGGNEQYF
. | many | TRBJ2-2 | TRBV6-5 | TGTGCCAGCGAAGGACCGTCGGCCGGGGAGCTGTTTTTT | CASEGPSAGELFF
TRBD1 | many | TRBJ2-7 | TRBV5-6 | TGTGCCAGCAGCTTTAGGTCGAAACAGGGGGACAACGAGCAGTACTTC | CASSFRSKQGDNEQYF
. | many | TRBJ1-1 | TRBV20-1 | TGCAGTGCTAGAGATCCGCCCTTTGAAGCTTTCTTT | CSARDPPFEAFF
TRBD1 | many | TRBJ2-7 | TRBV7-9 | TGTGCCAGCAGCCGACAGGGATGGTACGAGCAGTACTTC | CASSRQGWYEQYF
TRBD2 | . | TRBJ2-1 | TRBV27 | TGTGCCAGCAGTTACGGGACTACTAACAATGAGCAGTTCTTC | CASSYGTTNNEQFF
. | many | TRBJ2-3 | TRBV15 | TGTGCCACCAGCAGAGACCTCAGCCCCGGGACGCAGTATTTT | CATSRDLSPGTQYF
. | . | TRBJ2-7 | TRBV6-2/TRBV6-3 | TGTGCCAGCAGTTACCAACTCGGCCCCTACGAGCAGTACTTC | CASSYQLGPYEQYF
TRBD1 | many | TRBJ2-1 | TRBV5-1 | TGCGCCAGCAGCCTCTCCGGGACAGGGAAAAATGAGCAGTTCTTC | CASSLSGTGKNEQFF
TRBD1 | many | TRBJ2-5 | TRBV5-1 | TGCGCCAGCAGCTACCGACAGGGAGAGACCCAGTACTTC | CASSYRQGETQYF
TRBD1 | many | TRBJ1-1 | TRBV7-9 | TGTGCCAGCAGCTCTCAGGGGGCAAACACTGAAGCTTTCTTT | CASSSQGANTEAFF
TRBD1 | many | TRBJ1-1 | TRBV5-1 | TGCGCCAGCAGCCCAGCCACCTGGACAGGGGGTGCGAACACTGAAGCTTTCTTT | CASSPATWTGGANTEAFF
TRBD1 | many | TRBJ2-1 | TRBV27 | TGTGCCACTCATACAGGGGGCTCCTACAATGAGCAGTTCTTC | CATHTGGSYNEQFF
TRBD2 | many | TRBJ2-5 | TRBV7-7 | TGTGCCAGCAGCCGACTAGCGGGACAAGAGACCCAGTACTTC | CASSRLAGQETQYF
TRBD2 | many | TRBJ2-3 | TRBV20-1 | TGCAGTGCTAGCTTTGCTAGCGGGAGGTCAGATACGCAGTATTTT | CSASFASGRSDTQYF
. | many | TRBJ2-3 | TRBV12-3/TRBV12-4 | TGTGCCAGCGGGGGGACTAGCACAGATACGCAGTATTTT | CASGGTSTDTQYF